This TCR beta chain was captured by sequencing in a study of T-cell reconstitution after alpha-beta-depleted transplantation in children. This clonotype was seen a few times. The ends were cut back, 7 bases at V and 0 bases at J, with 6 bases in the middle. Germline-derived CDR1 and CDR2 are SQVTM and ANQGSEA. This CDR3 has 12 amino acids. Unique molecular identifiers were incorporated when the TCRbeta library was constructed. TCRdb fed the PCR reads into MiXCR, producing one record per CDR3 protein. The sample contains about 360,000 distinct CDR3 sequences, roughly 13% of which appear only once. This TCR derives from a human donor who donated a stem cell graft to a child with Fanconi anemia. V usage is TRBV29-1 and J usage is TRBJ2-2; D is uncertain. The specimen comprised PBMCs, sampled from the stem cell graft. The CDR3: CSAGPNTGELFF. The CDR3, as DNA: TGCAGCGCCGGACCGAACACCGGGGAGCTGTTTTTT.